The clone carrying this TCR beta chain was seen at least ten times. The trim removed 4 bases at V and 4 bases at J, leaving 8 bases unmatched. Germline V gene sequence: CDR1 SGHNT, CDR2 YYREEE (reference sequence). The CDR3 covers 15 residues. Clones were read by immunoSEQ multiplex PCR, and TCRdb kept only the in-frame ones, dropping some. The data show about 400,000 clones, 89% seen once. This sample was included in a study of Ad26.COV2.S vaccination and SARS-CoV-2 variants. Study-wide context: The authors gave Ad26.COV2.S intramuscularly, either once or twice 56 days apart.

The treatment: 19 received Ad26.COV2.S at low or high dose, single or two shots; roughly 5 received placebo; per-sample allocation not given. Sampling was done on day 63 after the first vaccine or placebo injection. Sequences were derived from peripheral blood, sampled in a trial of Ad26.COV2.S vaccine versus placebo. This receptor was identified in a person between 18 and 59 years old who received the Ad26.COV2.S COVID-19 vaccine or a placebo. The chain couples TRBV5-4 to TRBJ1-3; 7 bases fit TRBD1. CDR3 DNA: TGTGCCAGCAGCCTTACAGGGGAGTCCGGAAACACCATATATTTT. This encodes CASSLTGESGNTIYF. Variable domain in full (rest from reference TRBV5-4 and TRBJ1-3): ETGVTQSPTHLIKTRGQQVTLRCSSQSGHNTVSWYQQALGQGPQFIFQYYREEENGRGNFPPRFSGLQFPNYSSELNVNALELDDSALYLCASSLTGESGNTIYFGEGSWLTVV.